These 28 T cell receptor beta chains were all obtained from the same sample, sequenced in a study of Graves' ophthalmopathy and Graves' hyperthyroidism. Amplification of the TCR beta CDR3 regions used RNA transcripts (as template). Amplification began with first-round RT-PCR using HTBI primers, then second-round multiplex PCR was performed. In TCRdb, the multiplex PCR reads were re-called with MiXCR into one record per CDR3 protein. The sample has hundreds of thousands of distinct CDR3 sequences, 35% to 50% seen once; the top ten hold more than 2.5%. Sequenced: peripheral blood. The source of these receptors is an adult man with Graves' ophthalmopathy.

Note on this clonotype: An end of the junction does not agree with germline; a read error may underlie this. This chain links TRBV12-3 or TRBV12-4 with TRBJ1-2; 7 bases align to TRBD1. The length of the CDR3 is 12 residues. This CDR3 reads CASRGVGYGYTF. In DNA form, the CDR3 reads TGTGCGAGCAGGGGGGTCGGCTATGGCTACACCTTC.

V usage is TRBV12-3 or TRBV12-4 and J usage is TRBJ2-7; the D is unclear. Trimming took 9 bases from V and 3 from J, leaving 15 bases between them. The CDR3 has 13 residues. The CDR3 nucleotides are TGTGCCAGTGCCCGAGAGAGAAACTACGAGCAGTACTTC. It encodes CASARERNYEQYF.

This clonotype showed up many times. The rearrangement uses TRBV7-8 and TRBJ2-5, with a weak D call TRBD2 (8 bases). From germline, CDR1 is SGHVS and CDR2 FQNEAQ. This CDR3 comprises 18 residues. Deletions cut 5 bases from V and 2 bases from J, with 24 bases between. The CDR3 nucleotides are TGTGCCAGCAGCCCTCCAAGGGGGACAGCGGGGGCGCAAGAGACCCAGTACTTC. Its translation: CASSPPRGTAGAQETQYF.

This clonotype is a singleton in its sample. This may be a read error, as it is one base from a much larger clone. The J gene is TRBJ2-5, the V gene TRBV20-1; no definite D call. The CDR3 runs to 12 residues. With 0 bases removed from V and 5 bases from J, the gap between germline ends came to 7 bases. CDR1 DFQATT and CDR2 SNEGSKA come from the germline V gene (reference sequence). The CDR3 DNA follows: TGCAGTGCTAGAGATCGTTACGAGACCCAGTACTTC. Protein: CSARDRYETQYF.

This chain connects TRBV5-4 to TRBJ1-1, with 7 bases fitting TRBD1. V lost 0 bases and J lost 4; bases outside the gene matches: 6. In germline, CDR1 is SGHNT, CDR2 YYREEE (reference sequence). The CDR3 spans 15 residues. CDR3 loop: CASSLGRGHGTEAFF. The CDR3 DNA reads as TGTGCCAGCAGCTTGGGAAGGGGGCATGGCACTGAAGCTTTCTTT.

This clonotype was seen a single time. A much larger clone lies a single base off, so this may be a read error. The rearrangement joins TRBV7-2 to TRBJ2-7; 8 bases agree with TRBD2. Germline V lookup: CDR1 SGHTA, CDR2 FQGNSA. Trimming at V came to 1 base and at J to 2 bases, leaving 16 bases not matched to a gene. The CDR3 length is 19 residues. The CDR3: CASSLEAQLTSVRTYEQYF. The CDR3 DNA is TGTGCCAGCAGCTTAGAGGCACAACTGACTAGCGTTAGAACCTACGAGCAGTACTTC.

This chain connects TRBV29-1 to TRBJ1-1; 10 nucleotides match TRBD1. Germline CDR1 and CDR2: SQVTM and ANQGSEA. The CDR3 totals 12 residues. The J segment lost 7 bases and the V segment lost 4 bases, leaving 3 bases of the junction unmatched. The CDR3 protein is CSVVTGGYEAFF. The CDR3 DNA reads TGCAGCGTTGTGACAGGGGGCTATGAAGCTTTCTTT.

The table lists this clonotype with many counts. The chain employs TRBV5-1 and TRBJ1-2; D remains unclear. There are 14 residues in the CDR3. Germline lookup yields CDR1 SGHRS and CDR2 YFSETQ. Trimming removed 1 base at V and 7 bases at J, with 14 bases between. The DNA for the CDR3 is TGCGCCAGCAGCTTGTTGGAGGGCCCCCCTGGCTACACCTTC. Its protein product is CASSLLEGPPGYTF.

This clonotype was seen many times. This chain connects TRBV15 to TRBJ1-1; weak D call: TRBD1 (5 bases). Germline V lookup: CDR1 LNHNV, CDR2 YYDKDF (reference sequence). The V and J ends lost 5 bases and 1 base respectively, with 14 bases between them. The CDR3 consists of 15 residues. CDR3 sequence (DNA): TGTGCCACCAGCCAATATCGGGACCCGAACACTGAAGCTTTCTTT. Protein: CATSQYRDPNTEAFF.

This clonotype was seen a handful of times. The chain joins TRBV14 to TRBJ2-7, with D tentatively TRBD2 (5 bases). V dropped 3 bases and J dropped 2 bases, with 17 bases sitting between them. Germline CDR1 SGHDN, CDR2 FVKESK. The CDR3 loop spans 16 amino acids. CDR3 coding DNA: TGTGCCAGCAGCCAGGGTAGGGCGGCACTAGCCTACGAGCAGTACTTC. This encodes CASSQGRAALAYEQYF.

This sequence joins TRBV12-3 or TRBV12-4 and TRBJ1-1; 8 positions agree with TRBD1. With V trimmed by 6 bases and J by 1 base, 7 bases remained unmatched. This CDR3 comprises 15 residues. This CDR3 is CASSPSGGGNTEAFF. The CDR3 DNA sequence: TGTGCCAGCAGCCCTTCAGGGGGCGGGAACACTGAAGCTTTCTTT.

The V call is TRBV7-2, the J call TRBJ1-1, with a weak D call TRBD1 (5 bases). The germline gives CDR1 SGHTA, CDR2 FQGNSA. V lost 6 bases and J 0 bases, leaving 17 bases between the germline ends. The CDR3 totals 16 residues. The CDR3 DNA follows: TGTGCCAGCAGGCGGGACTCGGGGCATCTGAACACTGAAGCTTTCTTT. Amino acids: CASRRDSGHLNTEAFF.

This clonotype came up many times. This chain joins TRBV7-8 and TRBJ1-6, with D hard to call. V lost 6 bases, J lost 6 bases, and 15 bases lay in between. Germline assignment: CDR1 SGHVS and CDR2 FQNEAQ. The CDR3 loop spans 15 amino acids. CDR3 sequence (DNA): TGTGCCAGCAGTTGGGAGTTTCGGACTAATTCACCCCTCCACTTT. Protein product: CASSWEFRTNSPLHF.

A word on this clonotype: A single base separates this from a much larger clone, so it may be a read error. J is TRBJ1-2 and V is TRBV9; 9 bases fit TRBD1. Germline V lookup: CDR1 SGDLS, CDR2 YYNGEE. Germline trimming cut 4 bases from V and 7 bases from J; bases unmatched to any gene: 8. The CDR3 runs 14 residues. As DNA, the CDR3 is TGTGCCAGCAGCACTCAGGGACAGGGATTTGGCTACACCTTC. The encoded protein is CASSTQGQGFGYTF.

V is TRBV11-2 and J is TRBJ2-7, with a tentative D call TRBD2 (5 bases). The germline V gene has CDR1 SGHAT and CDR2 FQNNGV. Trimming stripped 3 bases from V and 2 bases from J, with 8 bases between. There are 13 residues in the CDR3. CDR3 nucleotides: TGTGCCAGCAGCTTTTTCGGGACCTACGAGCAGTACTTC. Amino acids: CASSFFGTYEQYF.

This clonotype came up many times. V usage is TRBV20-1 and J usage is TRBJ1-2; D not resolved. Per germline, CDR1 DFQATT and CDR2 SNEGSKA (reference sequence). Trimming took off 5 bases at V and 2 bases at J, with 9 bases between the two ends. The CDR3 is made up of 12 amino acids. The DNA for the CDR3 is TGCAGTGCTCCGACTCCGAACTATGGCTACACCTTC. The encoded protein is CSAPTPNYGYTF.

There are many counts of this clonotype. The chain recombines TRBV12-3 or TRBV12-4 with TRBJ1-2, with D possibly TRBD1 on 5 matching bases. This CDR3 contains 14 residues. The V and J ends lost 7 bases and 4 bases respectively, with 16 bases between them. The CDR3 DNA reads TGTGCCAGCACCTCAGGGTTTATAACCTATGGCTACACCTTC. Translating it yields CASTSGFITYGYTF.

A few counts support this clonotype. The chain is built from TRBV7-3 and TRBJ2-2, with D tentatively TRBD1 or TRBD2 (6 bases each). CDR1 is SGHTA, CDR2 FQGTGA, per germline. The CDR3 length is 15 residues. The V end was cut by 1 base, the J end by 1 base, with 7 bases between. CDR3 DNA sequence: TGTGCCAGCAGCTTAAAGGGGGGGAACACCGGGGAGCTGTTTTTT. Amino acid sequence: CASSLKGGNTGELFF.

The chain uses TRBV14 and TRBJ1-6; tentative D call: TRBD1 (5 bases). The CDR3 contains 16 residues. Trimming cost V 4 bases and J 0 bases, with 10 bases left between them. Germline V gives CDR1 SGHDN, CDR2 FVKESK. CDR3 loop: CASSPGDSSYNSPLHF. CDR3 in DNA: TGTGCCAGCAGCCCGGGTGACAGCTCCTATAATTCACCCCTCCACTTT.

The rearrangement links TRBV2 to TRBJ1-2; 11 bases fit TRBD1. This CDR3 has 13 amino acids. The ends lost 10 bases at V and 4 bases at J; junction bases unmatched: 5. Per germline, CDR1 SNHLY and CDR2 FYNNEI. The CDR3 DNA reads TGTGCCATCCCGGGACAGGGGGTCTATGGCTACACCTTC. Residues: CAIPGQGVYGYTF.

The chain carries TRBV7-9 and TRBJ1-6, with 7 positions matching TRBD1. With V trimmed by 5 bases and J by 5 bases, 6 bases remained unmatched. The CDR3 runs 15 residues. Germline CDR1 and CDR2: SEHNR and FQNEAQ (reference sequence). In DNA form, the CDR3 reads TGTGCCAGCAGCCCCCGGGACAGAGATAATTCACCCCTCCACTTT. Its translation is CASSPRDRDNSPLHF.

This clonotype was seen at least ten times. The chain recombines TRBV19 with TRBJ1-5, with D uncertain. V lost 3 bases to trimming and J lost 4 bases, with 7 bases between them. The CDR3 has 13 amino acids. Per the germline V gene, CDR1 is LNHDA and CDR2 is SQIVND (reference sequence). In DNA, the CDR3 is TGTGCCAGTAGTATGCCCGGGAATCAGCCCCAGCATTTT. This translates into CASSMPGNQPQHF.

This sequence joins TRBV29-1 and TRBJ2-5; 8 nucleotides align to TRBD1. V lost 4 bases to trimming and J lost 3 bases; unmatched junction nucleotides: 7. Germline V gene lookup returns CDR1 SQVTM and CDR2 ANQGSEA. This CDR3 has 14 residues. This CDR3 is CSVGQAGGKETQYF. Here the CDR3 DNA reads TGCAGCGTTGGGCAAGCAGGGGGCAAAGAGACCCAGTACTTC.

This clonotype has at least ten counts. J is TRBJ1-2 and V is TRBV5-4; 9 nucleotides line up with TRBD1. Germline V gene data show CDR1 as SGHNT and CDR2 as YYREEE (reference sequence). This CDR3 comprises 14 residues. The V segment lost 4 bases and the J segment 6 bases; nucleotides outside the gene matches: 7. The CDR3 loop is CASSLEDRGHGYTF. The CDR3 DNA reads TGTGCCAGCAGCCTGGAGGACAGGGGTCATGGCTACACCTTC.

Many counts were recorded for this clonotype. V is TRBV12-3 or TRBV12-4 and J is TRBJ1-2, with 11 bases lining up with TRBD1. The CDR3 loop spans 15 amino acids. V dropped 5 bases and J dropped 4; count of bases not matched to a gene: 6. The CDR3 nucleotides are TGTGCCAGCAGTCCAACAGGGACAGGGGGCTATGGCTACACCTTC. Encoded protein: CASSPTGTGGYGYTF.

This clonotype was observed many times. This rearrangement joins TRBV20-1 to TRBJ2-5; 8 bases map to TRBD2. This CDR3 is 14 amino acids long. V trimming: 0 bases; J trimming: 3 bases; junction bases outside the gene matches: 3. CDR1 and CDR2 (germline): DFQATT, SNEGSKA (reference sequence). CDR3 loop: CSAREPLAEETQYF. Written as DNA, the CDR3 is TGCAGTGCTAGAGAGCCACTAGCGGAAGAGACCCAGTACTTC.

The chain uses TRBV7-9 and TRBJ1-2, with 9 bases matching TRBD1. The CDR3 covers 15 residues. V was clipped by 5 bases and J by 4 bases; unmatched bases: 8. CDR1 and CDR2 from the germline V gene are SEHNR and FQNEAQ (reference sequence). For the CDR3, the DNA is TGTGCCAGCAGCCAAGTTTCGGGACAGGGCTATGGCTACACCTTC. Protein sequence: CASSQVSGQGYGYTF.

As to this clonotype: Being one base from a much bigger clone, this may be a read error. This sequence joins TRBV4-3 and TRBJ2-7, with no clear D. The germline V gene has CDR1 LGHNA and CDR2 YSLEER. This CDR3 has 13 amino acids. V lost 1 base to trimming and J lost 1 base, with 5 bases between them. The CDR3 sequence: CASSQAPSYEQYF. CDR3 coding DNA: TGCGCCAGCAGCCAAGCTCCATCCTACGAGCAGTACTTC.